Each of the 28 T cell receptor beta chains below was sequenced from the same sample in a study of lymphopenia after photon versus proton radiotherapy. This table comes from immunoSEQ multiplex PCR, and its TCRdb copy is limited to in-frame clones, with some not included. This sample has 20,000 to 25,000 clones, with about 85% found just once. The input for sequencing was peripheral blood, taken from a patient treated with photon-based radiotherapy. Source of these receptors: a man between 60 and 75 years old with pancreatic cancer.

The chain joins TRBV7-9 to TRBJ1-2; maybe TRBD1 (5 bases). There are 14 residues in the CDR3. Between the trimmed V and J ends, which lost 6 bases and 8 bases, there was a span of 19 bases. CDR1 and CDR2 from the germline V gene are SEHNR and FQNEAQ (reference sequence). For the CDR3, the DNA is TGTGCCAGCAGTTCGGGGCAGGAGGTTGGAGGCTACACCTTC. This sequence encodes CASSSGQEVGGYTF.

The chain uses TRBV6-1 and TRBJ1-2; no reliable D call. This CDR3 contains 13 residues. Germline V gives CDR1 MNHNS, CDR2 SASEGT. V lost 4 bases and J 4 bases, leaving 10 bases between the germline ends. The CDR3 region has the DNA TGTGCCAGCAGTGGCCGATTGAGCTATGGCTACACCTTC. Its translation: CASSGRLSYGYTF.

The chain employs TRBV11-3 and TRBJ2-7; either TRBD1 or TRBD2 may fit D (5 bases each). This CDR3 comprises 14 residues. Trimming shortened V by 1 base and J by 2 bases, and 9 bases separated the two germline ends. The germline gives CDR1 SGHNT, CDR2 YENEEA. The CDR3 here is CASSLGGSAYEQYF. The CDR3 DNA reads TGTGCCAGCAGCTTAGGGGGGAGCGCCTACGAGCAGTACTTC. Full variable domain (missing parts from reference TRBV11-3 and TRBJ2-7): EAGVVQSPRYKIIEKKQPVAFWCNPISGHNTLYWYLQNLGQGPELLIRYENEEAVDDSQLPKDRFSAERLKGVDSTLKIQPAELGDSAVYLCASSLGGSAYEQYFGPGTRLTVT.

This chain joins TRBV2 and TRBJ2-3; D is ambiguous. The ends were cut back, 2 bases at V and 6 bases at J, with 3 bases in the middle. The CDR3 has 11 residues. Germline values: CDR1 SNHLY, CDR2 FYNNEI. The CDR3: CASSERDTQYF. The DNA for the CDR3 is TGTGCCAGCAGTGAACGGGATACGCAGTATTTT.

This chain connects TRBV5-8 to TRBJ2-2; D is ambiguous. From germline, CDR1 is SGHTS and CDR2 YDEGEE. This CDR3 is 15 amino acids long. V was trimmed by 2 bases and J by 3 bases, leaving 11 bases between them. The CDR3 protein is CASSFLRPDTGELFF. CDR3 sequence (DNA): TGTGCCAGCAGCTTTCTTAGACCCGACACCGGGGAGCTGTTTTTT.

For the CDR3, the DNA is TGTGCCAGCAGCTTTGACAAGAACACTGAAGCTTTCTTT. It encodes CASSFDKNTEAFF. The V and J genes are TRBV7-6 and TRBJ1-1; no definite D call. Germline V CDR1 and CDR2: SGHVS, FNYEAQ. Trimming removed 3 bases at V and 1 base at J, with 6 bases between. The CDR3 has 13 residues.

In DNA, the CDR3 is TGTGCCAGCAGCCTCCAGGGTGGGGTAGGTGGCTACACCTTC. It is translated as CASSLQGGVGGYTF. The chain recombines TRBV27 with TRBJ1-2, with a possible D match to TRBD1 (5 bases). The germline V gene encodes CDR1 MNHEY and CDR2 SMNVEV (reference sequence). The CDR3 extends over 14 amino acids. V lost 6 bases, J lost 7 bases, and 18 bases lay in between.

V usage is TRBV6-5 and J usage is TRBJ1-2; 8 nucleotides agree with TRBD1. The CDR3 is 14 residues long. Losses at the gene ends were 7 bases for V and 6 bases for J; bases not matched to a gene: 10. Germline V lookup: CDR1 MNHEY, CDR2 SVGAGI. The chain's CDR3 is CASTTNRGQDGYTF. The CDR3, as DNA: TGTGCCAGCACCACTAACCGGGGACAGGATGGCTACACCTTC.

The J gene is TRBJ1-5, the V gene TRBV9; D is perhaps TRBD1 (5 bases). From germline, CDR1 is SGDLS and CDR2 YYNGEE. V dropped 0 bases and J dropped 1 base, with 8 bases sitting between them. The CDR3 runs 15 residues. The CDR3 sequence: CASSVGGESNQPQHF. The DNA for the CDR3 is TGTGCCAGCAGCGTAGGGGGGGAGAGCAATCAGCCCCAGCATTTT.

This clone was counted only a few times. The gene calls are TRBV7-9 and TRBJ2-1, with 11 bases that match TRBD2. Trimming at V came to 3 bases and at J to 6 bases, leaving 7 bases not matched to a gene. Germline V gene data show CDR1 as SEHNR and CDR2 as FQNEAQ (reference sequence). There are 16 residues in the CDR3. The CDR3 region is CASSFVPGLAANEQFF. CDR3 coding DNA: TGTGCCAGCAGCTTCGTCCCGGGACTAGCGGCCAATGAGCAGTTCTTC.

The chain joins TRBV18 to TRBJ2-7, with 9 nucleotides matching TRBD1. Germline V gene data show CDR1 as KGHSH and CDR2 as LQKENI. The CDR3 is 16 amino acids. Losses at the gene ends were 5 bases for V and 4 bases for J; bases not matched to a gene: 12. The CDR3 DNA is TGTGCCAGCTCAGCTAACAGGGGGCTGCTTGGTTACGAGCAGTACTTC. This encodes CASSANRGLLGYEQYF.

V is TRBV7-2 and J is TRBJ1-1; no firm D call. The CDR3 loop spans 13 amino acids. Germline assignment: CDR1 SGHTA and CDR2 FQGNSA. Trimming pared 2 bases from V and 4 bases from J, leaving 8 bases between. DNA for the CDR3: TGTGCCAGCAGCTTATATAGGGTCACTGAAGCTTTCTTT. Its translation: CASSLYRVTEAFF.

V gene TRBV7-2 combines with J gene TRBJ2-7; possibly TRBD2 for D (5 bases). This CDR3 has 13 residues. CDR1 and CDR2 (germline): SGHTA, FQGNSA. V lost 2 bases to trimming and J lost 6 bases, with 11 bases between them. CDR3 DNA sequence: TGTGCCAGCAGCTTAAATCGAGGGTCCGAGCAGTACTTC. Translating it yields CASSLNRGSEQYF.

The chain couples TRBV19 to TRBJ1-1, with D hard to call. Germline lookup yields CDR1 LNHDA and CDR2 SQIVND (reference sequence). The CDR3 spans 12 residues. V shed 1 base and J shed 10 bases, with 10 bases lying between them. The CDR3 sequence is CASSIGESGAFF. CDR3 DNA sequence: TGTGCCAGTAGTATAGGTGAGAGTGGAGCTTTCTTT.

The V and J genes are TRBV14 and TRBJ1-1; 9 nucleotides align to TRBD1. The CDR3 is 16 residues long. The germline CDR1 and CDR2 sequences are SGHDN and FVKESK. J gave up 0 bases and V 4 bases, and 6 bases lay outside the gene matches. The CDR3 sequence: CASSRDRGWVNTEAFF. The CDR3 bases are TGTGCCAGCAGCCGCGACAGGGGGTGGGTGAACACTGAAGCTTTCTTT.

The gene calls are TRBV19 and TRBJ1-2; TRBD1 might be the D (5 bases). Germline assignment: CDR1 LNHDA and CDR2 SQIVND (reference sequence). The CDR3 covers 15 residues. Trimming left V 4 bases short and J 6 bases short, with 18 bases between. The CDR3 loop is CASSTRTAGSDGYTF. CDR3 sequence (DNA): TGTGCCAGTAGTACGAGGACCGCAGGGAGTGATGGCTACACCTTC.

The V and J genes are TRBV25-1 and TRBJ1-3; 9 nucleotides match TRBD1. The CDR3 is made up of 17 amino acids. J was trimmed by 2 bases and V by 1 base; bases with no gene match: 6. Germline loops: CDR1 MGHDK, CDR2 SYGVNS. The CDR3, as DNA: TGTGCCAGCAGTGAATTGGGACAGGGCCTCCCTGGAAACACCATATATTTT. Translating gives CASSELGQGLPGNTIYF.

The CDR3 DNA is TGCGCCAGCAGCCAAGACTCTGGGACCGCAATAAATAATTCACCCCTCCACTTT. Encoded protein: CASSQDSGTAINNSPLHF. The chain couples TRBV4-1 to TRBJ1-6, with D possibly TRBD1 on 5 matching bases. Per germline, CDR1 MGHRA and CDR2 YSYEKL. The V and J ends lost 0 bases and 5 bases respectively, with 17 bases between them. This CDR3 contains 18 residues.

The rearrangement links TRBV7-2 to TRBJ2-1, with TRBD2 identical over 10 bases. Germline V gives CDR1 SGHTA, CDR2 FQGNSA. Unmatched junction bases numbered 4, after V lost 0 bases and J lost 8 bases. CDR3 size: 15 residues. CDR3 loop: CASSLASGGSYEQFF. The DNA for the CDR3 is TGTGCCAGCAGCTTAGCTAGCGGGGGGTCGTATGAGCAGTTCTTC.

The chain recombines TRBV27 with TRBJ2-1, with D possibly TRBD2 on 6 matching bases. The CDR3 sequence is 14 residues long. Germline V lookup: CDR1 MNHEY, CDR2 SMNVEV (reference sequence). Trimming took 6 bases from V and 6 from J, leaving 15 bases between them. CDR3 region: CASRGRAGRNEQFF. The CDR3 DNA reads TGTGCCAGCAGAGGCAGGGCGGGACGCAATGAGCAGTTCTTC.

Only a few counts were recorded for this clone. This sequence joins TRBV7-2 and TRBJ2-3, with 8 bases fitting TRBD1. Germline-derived CDR1 and CDR2 are SGHTA and FQGNSA. J gave up 3 bases and V 5 bases, and 1 base lay outside the gene matches. This CDR3 region has 13 residues. CDR3 region: CASSRDRTDTQYF. The DNA of the CDR3 is TGTGCCAGCAGCCGGGACAGGACAGATACGCAGTATTTT.

The V and J genes are TRBV10-1 and TRBJ2-5; TRBD1 agrees at 7 bases. The germline V gene encodes CDR1 WNHNN and CDR2 SYGVQD (reference sequence). The V gene end was trimmed by 4 bases and the J gene end by 6 bases; junction bases not matched to a gene: 5. This CDR3 comprises 13 residues. This chain's CDR3 is CASSGQGAQTQYF. As DNA, the CDR3 is TGCGCCAGCAGTGGACAGGGAGCGCAGACCCAGTACTTC.

The chain uses TRBV13 and TRBJ2-7; 15 bases fit TRBD2. V was clipped by 4 bases and J by 6 bases; unmatched bases: 4. The CDR3 has 15 residues. CDR1 and CDR2 from the germline V gene are PRHDT and FYEKMQ (reference sequence). CDR3: CASSSRTSGGAEQYF. The CDR3 nucleotides are TGTGCCAGCAGCTCCCGGACTAGCGGGGGGGCCGAGCAGTACTTC.

On this clone: The junction departs from germline at one end; a sequencing error may be responsible. The chain has TRBV7-7 and TRBJ2-1; 10 bases are a match to TRBD2. Germline V gene sequence: CDR1 SSHAT, CDR2 FNYEAQ (reference sequence). This CDR3 has 15 residues. As DNA, the CDR3 is TGTGCTAGCAGCCATACCAGCGGGGGGGCTGGTGAGCAGTTCTTC. Residues: CASSHTSGGAGEQFF.

The chain joins TRBV7-9 to TRBJ2-7; 9 bases agree with TRBD1. V lost 1 base and J lost 5; bases outside the gene matches: 0. Germline V gene lookup returns CDR1 SEHNR and CDR2 FQNEAQ (reference sequence). The CDR3 sequence is 13 residues long. The CDR3 sequence is CASSLGTGDEQYF. CDR3 bases: TGTGCCAGCAGCTTAGGGACAGGGGACGAGCAGTACTTC. The entire variable domain, with the rest obtained from reference TRBV7-9 and TRBJ2-7, is as follows: DTGVSQNPRHKITKRGQNVTFRCDPISEHNRLYWYRQTLGQGPEFLTYFQNEAQLEKSRLLSDRFSAERPKGSFSTLEIQRTEQGDSAMYLCASSLGTGDEQYFGPGTRLTVT.

The V call is TRBV18, the J call TRBJ1-5, with TRBD1 identical over 11 bases. V lost 6 bases, J lost 4 bases, and 5 bases stayed unmatched. Germline V gives CDR1 KGHSH, CDR2 LQKENI. The CDR3 is made up of 15 amino acids. Here the CDR3 DNA reads TGTGCCAGCTCGCCGGACAGGGGGCGAAATCAGCCCCAGCATTTT. Encoded protein: CASSPDRGRNQPQHF. The full variable domain, with the rest looked up from reference TRBV18 and TRBJ1-5, is NAGVMQNPRHLVRRRGQEARLRCSPMKGHSHVYWYRQLPEEGLKFMVYLQKENIIDESGMPKERFSAEFPKEGPSILRIQQVVRGDSAAYFCASSPDRGRNQPQHFGDGTRLSIL.

This rearrangement joins TRBV19 to TRBJ2-7; 10 bases match TRBD2. Germline V lookup: CDR1 LNHDA, CDR2 SQIVND (reference sequence). With 6 bases clipped from V and 7 bases from J, the junction kept 9 bases outside the gene matches. This CDR3 is built from 14 residues. CDR3 sequence (DNA): TGTGCCAGTAGCTCGCGGCTAGCGGGGGAGGAGCAGTACTTC. It yields the protein CASSSRLAGEEQYF. The full variable domain, with the rest looked up from reference TRBV19 and TRBJ2-7, is DGGITQSPKYLFRKEGQNVTLSCEQNLNHDAMYWYRQDPGQGLRLIYYSQIVNDFQKGDIAEGYSVSREKKESFPLTVTSAQKNPTAFYLCASSSRLAGEEQYFGPGTRLTVT.

The V call is TRBV5-4, the J call TRBJ2-3; no clear D. Germline values: CDR1 SGHNT, CDR2 YYREEE (reference sequence). V was pared by 4 bases and J by 4 bases, with 7 bases between. CDR3 size: 12 residues. The CDR3 region has the DNA TGTGCCAGCAGCATAGTCGCAGATACGCAGTATTTT. As protein: CASSIVADTQYF.